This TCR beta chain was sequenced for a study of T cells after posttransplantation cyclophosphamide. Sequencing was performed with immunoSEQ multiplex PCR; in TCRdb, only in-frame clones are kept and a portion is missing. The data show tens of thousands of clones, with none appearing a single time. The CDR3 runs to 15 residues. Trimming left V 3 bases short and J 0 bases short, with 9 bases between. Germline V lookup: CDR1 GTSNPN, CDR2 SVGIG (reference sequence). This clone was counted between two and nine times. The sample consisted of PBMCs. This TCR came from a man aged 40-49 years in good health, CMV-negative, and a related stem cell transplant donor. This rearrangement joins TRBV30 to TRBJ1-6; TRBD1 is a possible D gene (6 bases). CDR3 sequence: CAWREDSSYNSPLHF. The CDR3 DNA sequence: TGTGCCTGGAGAGAGGACAGCTCCTATAATTCACCCCTCCACTTT. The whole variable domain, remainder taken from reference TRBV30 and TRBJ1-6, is SQTIHQWPATLVQPVGSPLSLECTVEGTSNPNLYWYRQAAGRGLQLLFYSVGIGQISSEVPQNLSASRPQDRQFILSSKKLLLSDSGFYLCAWREDSSYNSPLHFGNGTRLTVT.